This T cell receptor (beta chain) was profiled in a study of cytomegalovirus exposure and HLA in healthy donors. General study findings and limits: Associated with cytomegalovirus, according to the listing, were around 160 TCR beta chains.

The PCR used 60 Vbeta and 13 Jbeta primers. The data were produced by immunoSEQ multiplex PCR, yet TCRdb's version contains in-frame clones alone and is incomplete. Its clone listing holds 200,000 or so clones. A remark on this clone: Its antigen is as yet unknown.

V lost 1 base, J lost 13 bases, and 11 bases lay in between. From germline, CDR1 is MNHNS and CDR2 SASEGT. There are 11 residues in the CDR3. Unrecorded immune exposures were likely, despite nominal health at sampling. This receptor was obtained from a boy aged 10-17 years in good health and CMV-seronegative. Input material: PBMCs. This chain connects TRBV6-1 to TRBJ2-7; D possibly corresponds to TRBD1 (5 bases). The CDR3 DNA follows: TGTGCCAGCAGTGAAGTGGCAGGGCAATACTTC. Translating it yields CASSEVAGQYF.